This entry lists 28 T cell receptor beta chains sequenced from one sample in a study of blood T cell repertoires in COVID-19. Sequenced by immunoSEQ multiplex PCR; TCRdb stores in-frame clones only, minus some. Of 45,000 to 65,000 clones listed, about 77% are singletons. The specimen sequenced was peripheral blood. The receptors stem from a man aged 65 to 85 with active or convalescent COVID-19.

This clone was counted between two and nine times. V usage is TRBV6-2 or TRBV6-3 and J usage is TRBJ1-5; 9 bases align to TRBD1. CDR1 is MNHEY and CDR2 is SVGEGT in the germline V gene. The CDR3 is 19 residues long. The J segment lost 0 bases and the V segment lost 5 bases, leaving 14 bases of the junction unmatched. CDR3 in amino acids: CASSIWPPDRGYSNQPQHF. The DNA for the CDR3 is TGTGCCAGCAGTATATGGCCCCCGGACAGGGGCTATAGCAATCAGCCCCAGCATTTT.

The chain combines TRBV6-5 with TRBJ2-5; the match to TRBD2 covers 8 bases. The CDR3 extends over 16 amino acids. V shed 2 bases, J shed 4 bases, and the junction held 9 bases outside the gene matches. Looked up from germline, CDR1 is MNHEY and CDR2 is SVGAGI. The CDR3 spells CASSYHPGAGGETQYF. CDR3 bases: TGTGCCAGCAGTTACCACCCGGGGGCGGGAGGAGAGACCCAGTACTTC.

This clone was observed a few times. Additional DNA sequences in this sample encode the identical CDR3. The rearrangement joins TRBV27 to TRBJ1-2; D possibly corresponds to TRBD1 (6 bases). CDR1 is MNHEY, CDR2 SMNVEV, per germline (reference sequence). With 0 bases removed from V and 3 bases from J, the gap between germline ends came to 23 bases. This CDR3 contains 19 residues. CDR3 bases: TGTGCCAGCAGTTTATCTAATATAGGGGGAGGGGGGTCGCACTATGGCTACACCTTC. Translated: CASSLSNIGGGGSHYGYTF.

CDR3 coding DNA: TGTGCCAGCAGCCCCCCCAACAGGGCTGGAAACACCATATATTTT. It translates to CASSPPNRAGNTIYF. The J gene is TRBJ1-3, the V gene TRBV28; D might be TRBD1 (6 bases). Germline V CDR1 and CDR2: MDHEN, SYDVKM. The CDR3 loop spans 15 amino acids. Trimming stripped 6 bases from V and 2 bases from J, with 14 bases between.

The chain couples TRBV19 to TRBJ2-7, with D tentatively TRBD1 (6 bases). CDR3 size: 14 residues. Trimming shortened V by 9 bases and J by 3 bases, and 18 bases separated the two germline ends. The germline V gene encodes CDR1 LNHDA and CDR2 SQIVND (reference sequence). DNA of the CDR3: TGTGCCAGCAGGAGGACAGCAATGGTCTACGAGCAGTACTTC. It yields the protein CASRRTAMVYEQYF.

The CDR3 DNA reads as TGTGCCAGTAGTCAACAGGGTGAGACTGAAGCTTTCTTT. Translated, it gives CASSQQGETEAFF. This chain connects TRBV19 to TRBJ1-1; a possible D gene is TRBD1 (6 bases). Trimming stripped 5 bases from V and 5 bases from J, with 12 bases between. CDR3 length: 13 residues. CDR1 is LNHDA and CDR2 is SQIVND in the germline V gene (reference sequence).

This clone was observed a few times. The chain combines TRBV6-5 with TRBJ1-1; 11 positions match TRBD1. Trimming took 6 bases from V and 3 from J; bases not matched to a gene: 6. Germline CDR1 is MNHEY and CDR2 is SVGAGI. CDR3 length equals 15 residues. CDR3 protein: CASSPDRGRDTEAFF. CDR3 in DNA: TGTGCCAGCAGCCCGGACAGGGGGCGGGACACTGAAGCTTTCTTT.

The chain couples TRBV2 to TRBJ2-2, with 7 bases matching TRBD2. Per germline, CDR1 SNHLY and CDR2 FYNNEI. V dropped 2 bases and J dropped 8; count of bases not matched to a gene: 11. The CDR3 contains 16 residues. This chain's CDR3 is CASSEKLAGHFGELFF. DNA of the CDR3: TGTGCCAGCAGTGAAAAGTTAGCGGGCCACTTTGGGGAGCTGTTTTTT.

The sample holds a few counts of this clone. The chain combines TRBV12-3 or TRBV12-4 with TRBJ1-2, with 7 positions matching TRBD1. Losses at the gene ends were 2 bases for V and 5 bases for J; bases not matched to a gene: 2. This CDR3 has 13 amino acids. CDR3 coding DNA: TGTGCCAGCAGTTTAATGGGACAGTATGGCTACACCTTC. Translating gives CASSLMGQYGYTF.

The V gene is TRBV5-1, the J gene TRBJ1-2; D is undetermined. The CDR3 contains 15 residues. V lost 0 bases to trimming and J lost 5 bases, with 14 bases between them. CDR1 and CDR2 (germline): SGHRS, YFSETQ. In DNA form, the CDR3 reads TGCGCCAGCAGCTTGGTGTCGGGGATAGGTTATGGCTACACCTTC. It specifies CASSLVSGIGYGYTF. Full variable domain (remainder filled in from reference TRBV5-1 and TRBJ1-2): KAGVTQTPRYLIKTRGQQVTLSCSPISGHRSVSWYQQTPGQGLQFLFEYFSETQRNKGNFPGRFSGRQFSNSRSEMNVSTLELGDSALYLCASSLVSGIGYGYTFGSGTRLTVV.

In DNA form, the CDR3 reads TGTGCCAGCACCAGGGTGGGTTACAATGAGCAGTTCTTC. Translated: CASTRVGYNEQFF. V is TRBV5-4 and J is TRBJ2-1; TRBD1 might be the D (5 bases). Germline V gives CDR1 SGHNT, CDR2 YYREEE (reference sequence). V was cut by 6 bases and J by 4 bases, with 11 bases left in between. The CDR3 has 13 residues.

This clone was seen more than once but under ten times. V and J are TRBV5-4 and TRBJ2-5; 11 nucleotides align to TRBD2. This CDR3 comprises 16 residues. Looked up from germline, CDR1 is SGHNT and CDR2 is YYREEE (reference sequence). The junction had 7 bases not matched to a gene; V was cut back by 3 bases and J by 3 bases. The CDR3 here is CASSSLAGGTKETQYF. The CDR3 bases are TGTGCCAGCAGCTCCTTAGCGGGGGGGACTAAAGAGACCCAGTACTTC.

V is TRBV18 and J is TRBJ2-7; D remains ambiguous. The CDR3 spans 14 residues. Germline CDR1 KGHSH, CDR2 LQKENI. Trimming cost V 6 bases and J 6 bases, with 18 bases left between them. The CDR3 bases are TGTGCCAGCTCTGCACGGAGTTCGGAAGGCGAGCAGTACTTC. This translates into CASSARSSEGEQYF.

The rearrangement joins TRBV5-6 to TRBJ2-7, with D maybe TRBD1 (5 bases). V was cut by 0 bases and J by 4 bases, with 8 bases left in between. The CDR3 consists of 13 residues. Germline lookup yields CDR1 SGHDT and CDR2 YYEEEE. CDR3 DNA: TGTGCCAGCAGCTTGGGAGACAGATACGAGCAGTACTTC. It is translated as CASSLGDRYEQYF.

In DNA, the CDR3 is TGTGCAAGTCGCCCATGGGAGCGTGGTGAAAAACTGTTTTTT. This encodes CASRPWERGEKLFF. V and J are TRBV12-2 and TRBJ1-4. TRBV12-2 is labeled a pseudogene. The CDR3 runs 14 residues.

V usage is TRBV2 and J usage is TRBJ1-2; TRBD1 matches 9 bases. The CDR3 covers 16 residues. Per germline, CDR1 SNHLY and CDR2 FYNNEI. The V and J ends lost 6 bases and 0 bases, in that order; junction bases with no gene match: 8. The CDR3 DNA follows: TGTGCCAGCAGGAGGACAGGGGCTTTAGCTAACTATGGCTACACCTTC. It encodes CASRRTGALANYGYTF.

CDR3 loop: CASSFVASVAQETQYF. The CDR3 bases are TGTGCCAGCAGCTTTGTGGCTAGCGTAGCCCAAGAGACCCAGTACTTC. The gene calls are TRBV7-2 and TRBJ2-5, with a weak D call TRBD2 (6 bases). Germline lookup yields CDR1 SGHTA and CDR2 FQGNSA. This CDR3 spans 16 amino acids. V was clipped by 3 bases and J by 1 base, with 15 bases between them.

The genes are TRBV7-6 and TRBJ1-6, with TRBD1 matching over 10 bases. V lost 5 bases, J lost 11 bases, and 6 bases stayed unmatched. The CDR3 is made up of 14 amino acids. Germline V CDR1 and CDR2: SGHVS, FNYEAQ. The CDR3 DNA sequence: TGTGCCAGCAGCCAAAGGACAGGGGGAACACCCCTCCACTTT. Translation gives CASSQRTGGTPLHF.

The rearrangement links TRBV4-2 to TRBJ2-3; D is unclear. The CDR3 totals 14 residues. Germline V lookup: CDR1 LGHNA, CDR2 YNFKEQ. V was cut by 3 bases and J by 4 bases, with 11 bases left in between. The CDR3 loop is CASSQASAPDTQYF. The CDR3 DNA follows: TGTGCCAGCAGCCAGGCTAGTGCCCCAGATACGCAGTATTTT.

This clone was seen more than once but under ten times. The V and J genes are TRBV4-3 and TRBJ1-5; weak D call: TRBD1 (6 bases). The CDR3 has 18 residues. Looked up from germline, CDR1 is LGHNA and CDR2 is YSLEER. The V gene lost 0 bases and the J gene lost 6 bases, with 21 bases spanning the gap. The CDR3 sequence: CASSQDWLGAAKGQPQHF. In DNA form, the CDR3 reads TGCGCCAGCAGCCAAGATTGGTTGGGGGCCGCCAAAGGTCAGCCCCAGCATTTT.

As to this clone: The sample carries other DNA sequences with the same CDR3. The chain is built from TRBV3-1 (or the pseudogene TRBV3-2) and TRBJ1-2; 11 bases are a match to TRBD1. Germline CDR1 LGHDT, CDR2 YNNKEL (reference sequence). V shed 0 bases, J shed 8 bases, and the junction held 5 bases outside the gene matches. This CDR3 has 15 residues. The CDR3 nucleotides read TGTGCCAGCAGCCAAGATGGGACAGGGGGAAGGGGCTACACCTTC. It specifies CASSQDGTGGRGYTF.

The chain recombines TRBV19 with TRBJ2-1; TRBD1 matches 9 bases. This CDR3 is 13 amino acids long. V trimming: 5 bases; J trimming: 6 bases; junction bases outside the gene matches: 2. Germline V gene sequence: CDR1 LNHDA, CDR2 SQIVND (reference sequence). CDR3 nucleotides: TGTGCCAGTAGTCCGGACAGGGGCAATGAGCAGTTCTTC. Its protein is CASSPDRGNEQFF.

This chain connects TRBV7-9 to TRBJ1-4; 9 bases are a match to TRBD1. J gave up 8 bases and V 6 bases, and 10 bases lay outside the gene matches. CDR1 and CDR2 from the germline V gene are SEHNR and FQNEAQ (reference sequence). The CDR3 runs to 15 residues. CDR3 protein: CASRTLGTGNEKLFF. In nucleotides, the CDR3 is TGTGCCAGCAGGACGTTGGGGACAGGGAACGAAAAACTGTTTTTT.

This chain uses TRBV29-1 with TRBJ2-7, with 8 nucleotides matching TRBD1. Germline CDR1 is SQVTM and CDR2 is ANQGSEA. V gave up 6 bases and J gave up 3 bases; unmatched junction bases: 4. This CDR3 has 12 residues. The CDR3 region has the DNA TGCAGCGTATCCGGGACAGGCTACGAGCAGTACTTC. It yields the protein CSVSGTGYEQYF.

The J gene is TRBJ2-7, the V gene TRBV3-1 (or the pseudogene TRBV3-2); D not resolved. This CDR3 is built from 12 residues. Trimming removed 4 bases at V and 0 bases at J, with 4 bases between. Germline V lookup: CDR1 LGHDT, CDR2 YNNKEL (reference sequence). The CDR3 sequence is CASSRSSYEQYF. DNA for the CDR3: TGTGCCAGCAGCCGTAGCTCCTACGAGCAGTACTTC.

V and J are TRBV28 and TRBJ1-5; maybe TRBD1 (5 bases). The ends were cut back, 5 bases at V and 9 bases at J, with 20 bases in the middle. CDR1 is MDHEN, CDR2 SYDVKM, per germline. CDR3 length: 15 amino acids. The CDR3 nucleotides read TGTGCCAGCAGTGCCGGTTATTTCAGGGTCGGGCCCCAGCATTTT. Protein sequence: CASSAGYFRVGPQHF.

This chain connects TRBV5-5 to TRBJ2-3; 12 nucleotides match TRBD2. Germline-derived CDR1 and CDR2 are SGHKS and YYEKEE (reference sequence). V lost 0 bases, J lost 2 bases, and 7 bases stayed unmatched. The CDR3 has 18 amino acids. CDR3 coding DNA: TGTGCCAGCAGCTTGGCAACGGCTAGCGGGGGGGCCACAGATACGCAGTATTTT. Protein sequence: CASSLATASGGATDTQYF.

The rearrangement links TRBV4-1 to TRBJ1-5, with D uncertain. The germline V and J ends were trimmed by 1 base and 4 bases, with 5 bases remaining between them. Germline V gene sequence: CDR1 MGHRA, CDR2 YSYEKL. This CDR3 is built from 13 residues. The CDR3 coding sequence is TGCGCCAGCAGCCAAGCCCAAAATCAGCCCCAGCATTTT. Translated: CASSQAQNQPQHF.